The clone carrying this TCR beta chain came up many times. Its antigen remains unidentified. The identical CDR3 is also encoded by other nucleotide sequences in the sample. Original processing methods: The study built a papillary thyroid cancer distant-metastasis classifier from CDR3 differences across clinicopathological groups. TCRdb re-clonotyped the PCR reads via MiXCR. TCRdb's processing, not the authors' own work, is the source of the V and J calls. Found here are about 18,000 clones, 34% of them singletons; the top ten hold about 9%. Prior to thyroid surgery, none of the patients had received any treatment. Germline assignment: CDR1 KGHDR and CDR2 SFDVKD. Trimming shortened V by 5 bases and J by 12 bases, and 19 bases separated the two germline ends. This CDR3 has 14 amino acids. This entry is derived from a study of metastatic and nonmetastatic thyroid tumors. About the study: Thyroid patients, malignant and benign, had repertoires compared across blood and tumor or nodule tissue.

Study findings and constraints: Relative to benign nodules, malignant thyroid tumors were reportedly characterized by significantly elevated TCR beta diversity in blood and tumor.

This TCR was recovered from a male donor with papillary thyroid cancer or a benign thyroid nodule (not recorded which). Some clones in this sample may be carry-over from other donors' samples. Material: tumor tissue. The chain uses TRBV24-1 and TRBJ2-1; D might be TRBD2 (6 bases). The DNA of the CDR3 is TGTGCCACCAGTGCACCGGGACTGCCGGAATGGCAGTTCTTC. Translation gives CATSAPGLPEWQFF.